A selection of T cell receptor beta chains follows, all from one sample in a study of metastatic and nonmetastatic thyroid tumors. TCRdb reprocessed the PCR reads via MiXCR. The table records over 25,000 clones, 10% to 14% of them present only once. Sequenced: blood. These receptors all stem from a female donor with papillary thyroid cancer or a benign thyroid nodule (not recorded which). Some clones in this sample may be carry-over from other donors' samples. CDR3s include the opening cysteine and the closing phenylalanine or tryptophan. Each record gives: J gene, clone size, D gene, V gene, CDR3 length, CDR3 DNA, CDR3 protein. A D gene is named only where the DNA matches it firmly. Not all rows give a size; the values are once, few, many and, for expanded clones, a class.

>TRBJ2-5|many|NA|TRBV18|14
TGTGCCAGCTCCCACGGACAGTACCAAGAGACCCAGTACTTC
CASSHGQYQETQYF
>TRBJ2-7|many|NA|TRBV7-2|12
TGTGCCAGCAGCATCGTCCCCTACGAGCAGTACTTC
CASSIVPYEQYF
>TRBJ2-1|few|NA|TRBV6-1|13
TGTGCCAGCAGCCACAGGGGCGGGGATGAGCAGTTCTTC
CASSHRGGDEQFF
>TRBJ2-7|NA|NA|TRBV6-2/TRBV6-3|11
TGTGCCAGCAGTTTATCCTACGAGCATCACTTC
CASSLSYEHHF
>TRBJ2-7|many|TRBD1|TRBV2|13
TGTGCCAGCAGGAGGGACAGATCCTACGAGCAGTACTTC
CASRRDRSYEQYF
>TRBJ1-1|many|TRBD1|TRBV6-1|15
TGTGCCAGCACCCGGGTTAGGGGGCAAAACACTGAAGCTTTCTTT
CASTRVRGQNTEAFF
>TRBJ1-1|NA|TRBD1|TRBV20-1|13
TGCAGTGCCCTTACAGGGGGAACCACTGAAGCTTTCTTT
CSALTGGTTEAFF
>TRBJ1-1|NA|NA|TRBV19|15
TGTGCCAGTAGCCCCCGTAAAGGTGGGAACACTGAAGCTTTCTTT
CASSPRKGGNTEAFF
>TRBJ2-7|many|NA|TRBV19|15
TGTGCCAGTAGCCCTACTAGGGGTAAGTCCTACGAGCAGTACTTC
CASSPTRGKSYEQYF
>TRBJ1-2|many|TRBD1|TRBV20-1|17
TGCAGTGCTAGAGATCGGGCGGGGACAGCCAGTTACTATGGCTACACCTTC
CSARDRAGTASYYGYTF
>TRBJ2-3|NA|NA|TRBV2|15
TGTGCCAGCAATTTCTTAGGTTCCCCCACAGATACGCAGTATTTT
CASNFLGSPTDTQYF
>TRBJ2-2|NA|TRBD1|TRBV10-1|21
TGCGCCAGCAGTGAGGGATACAGGGGGCCAACTGGCATCGAGGCCACCGGGGAGCTGTTTTTT
CASSEGYRGPTGIEATGELFF
>TRBJ1-3|many|TRBD1|TRBV19|15
TGTGCCAGTACCCCGGGACAGGGGGCAGGAGACACCATATATTTT
CASTPGQGAGDTIYF
>TRBJ1-2|many|TRBD1|TRBV20-1|16
TGCAGTGCTAGAGGGCGGGGACAGGGGAATGGGTATGGCTACACCTTC
CSARGRGQGNGYGYTF
>TRBJ1-1|many|NA|TRBV29-1|15
TGCAGCGTTGACCACCGACGGGGGTTTGGCACTGAAGCTTTCTTT
CSVDHRRGFGTEAFF
>TRBJ2-5|few|NA|TRBV5-6|13
TGTGCCAGCAGCTGGGGGATTCAAGAGACCCAGTACTTC
CASSWGIQETQYF
>TRBJ2-2|many|TRBD2|TRBV10-3|18
TGTGCCATCAGTGAGGGACTAGCGGGAGGACTTGGGGCCGGGGAGCTGTTTTTT
CAISEGLAGGLGAGELFF
>TRBJ1-6|many|TRBD1|TRBV6-1|16
TGTGCCAGCAGTGAAAGACAGGGCCTCGGGAATTCACCCCTCCACTTT
CASSERQGLGNSPLHF
>TRBJ2-1|many|NA|TRBV20-1|12
TGCAGTGCTAGACGGGGTTACAATGAGCAGTTCTTC
CSARRGYNEQFF
>TRBJ2-5|many|NA|TRBV6-5|16
TGTGCCAGCAGTTACTCGTGGCGGGATCACCAAGAGACCCAGTACTTC
CASSYSWRDHQETQYF
>TRBJ2-1|many|TRBD2|TRBV7-2|14
TGTGCCAGCAGCGAAACTACTAGCGCCGCTGAGCAGTTCTTC
CASSETTSAAEQFF
>TRBJ2-1|many|NA|TRBV20-1|12
TGCAGTGCAGGTCGCGTGAACAATGAGCAGTTCTTC
CSAGRVNNEQFF
>TRBJ2-3|many|TRBD2|TRBV6-1|16
TGTGCCAGCAGTGCATTAGCGGGAGGGAGCACAGATACGCAGTATTTT
CASSALAGGSTDTQYF
>TRBJ1-1|NA|NA|TRBV19|12
TGTGCCAGTAGTGCCTTGACCCCGCGGGCTTTCTTT
CASSALTPRAFF
>TRBJ1-4|many|NA|TRBV27|13
TGTGCCAGCAGTTTAGGGGCAGAGGAAAAACTGTTTTTT
CASSLGAEEKLFF
>TRBJ1-1|many|NA|TRBV25-1|14
TGTGCCAGCAGTGATACAGCTGGCTTTGCCCGTACCATCTTT
CASSDTAGFARTIF
>TRBJ2-1|many|NA|TRBV14|15
TGTGCCAGCAGCCAACTCGGGGGAAACTACAATGAGCAGTTCTTC
CASSQLGGNYNEQFF
>TRBJ1-3|many|TRBD1|TRBV19|14
TGTGCCAGCCGACAGGGAGGTTCTGGAAACACCATATATTTT
CASRQGGSGNTIYF
>TRBJ1-4|NA|NA|TRBV12-3/TRBV12-4|12
TGTGACAGCAGTTTAAGGGTAGAAAAACTGTTTTTT
CDSSLRVEKLFF
>TRBJ1-2|many|NA|TRBV29-1|12
TGCAGCGTTGAATTAGGAGGATATGGCTACACCTTC
CSVELGGYGYTF
>TRBJ2-7|medium-sized|TRBD1|TRBV6-2/TRBV6-3|14
TGTGCCAGCAGTTTACAGGGGGCGTTCTACGAGCAGTACTTC
CASSLQGAFYEQYF
>TRBJ1-1|many|NA|TRBV5-1|15
TGCGCCAGCAGCCCGAGGTTACAGGGGAACACTGAAGCTTTCTTT
CASSPRLQGNTEAFF
>TRBJ2-7|many|NA|TRBV2|16
TGTGCCAGCAGTGACCCCGGGCAGGGGGGCTCCTACGAGCAGTACTTC
CASSDPGQGGSYEQYF
>TRBJ1-1|many|TRBD1|TRBV7-9|14
TGTGCCAGCACCAGACAGGGATGGAACACTGAAGCTTTCTTT
CASTRQGWNTEAFF
>TRBJ2-1|many|TRBD2|TRBV6-2/TRBV6-3|15
TGTGCCAGCAGTCCGGGACTAGCGGGAGGAGATGAGCAGTTCTTC
CASSPGLAGGDEQFF
>TRBJ1-5|many|NA|TRBV12-3/TRBV12-4|15
TGTGCCAGCACCTCACGGCGGAGGGGACCCCAGCCCCAGCATTTT
CASTSRRRGPQPQHF
>TRBJ2-5|NA|TRBD2|TRBV19|15
TGTGCCAGTAGGGCTATAGCGGGGGCCCAAGAGACCCAGTACTTC
CASRAIAGAQETQYF
>TRBJ1-1|many|TRBD1|TRBV4-1|15
TGCGCCAGCAGCCAATCAGGGGGCTACGACACTGAAGCTTTCTTT
CASSQSGGYDTEAFF
>TRBJ2-1|NA|TRBD2|TRBV19|18
TGTGCCAGTAGTATAGGTAACATGGGACTAAGCCACGAGAATGAGCAGTTCTTC
CASSIGNMGLSHENEQFF
>TRBJ1-1|many|TRBD1|TRBV2|12
TGTGCCATGGGACAGGGAGGGACTGAAGCTTTCTTT
CAMGQGGTEAFF
>TRBJ2-2|medium-sized|NA|TRBV6-2/TRBV6-3|15
TGTGCCAGCAGTTATCAGGGGCTCGGCACCGGGGAGCTGTTTTTT
CASSYQGLGTGELFF
>TRBJ2-2|many|NA|TRBV3-1|16
TGTGCCAGCAGCCAAGGGCAAGGGGTGAACACCGGGGAGCTGTTTTTT
CASSQGQGVNTGELFF
>TRBJ1-4|many|NA|TRBV27|15
TGTGCCAGCAGTTTAAGGAGTAATAGGGGTGAAAAACTGTTTTTT
CASSLRSNRGEKLFF
>TRBJ2-6|many|NA|TRBV9|14
TGTGCCAGCACCCGGCCCTCTGGGGCCAACGTCCTGACTTTC
CASTRPSGANVLTF
>TRBJ2-3|many|NA|TRBV25-1|14
TGTGCCAGCAGTGATCAGAATGTTGCAGATACGCAGTATTTT
CASSDQNVADTQYF
>TRBJ2-7|NA|TRBD1|TRBV9|15
TGTGCCAGCAGCGCCGAGGACAGGGGCGGCTACGAGCAGTACTTC
CASSAEDRGGYEQYF
>TRBJ2-1|many|TRBD2|TRBV20-1|14
TGCAGTGCTTCCCCCGCGGGAGGGTTTTATGAGCAGTTCTTC
CSASPAGGFYEQFF
>TRBJ2-5|many|TRBD1|TRBV20-1|15
TGCAGTGCTAGAAGGGGGACAGGGATCCAAGAGACCCAGTACTTC
CSARRGTGIQETQYF
>TRBJ1-1|many|NA|TRBV7-9|14
TGTGCCAGCAGCCCGGACAGATTGAACACTGAAGCTTTCTTT
CASSPDRLNTEAFF
>TRBJ2-1|many|TRBD2|TRBV4-2|14
TGTGCCAGCAGCCTCGGGAGGACTACCCGTGAGCAGTTCTTC
CASSLGRTTREQFF
>TRBJ2-7|many|TRBD1|TRBV4-1|14
TGCGCCAGCAGCCAAGGGGACAGCTCCTACGAGCAGTACTTC
CASSQGDSSYEQYF